These T cell receptor beta chains were read from a single sample in a study of cytomegalovirus exposure and HLA in healthy donors. Libraries were prepared by immunoSEQ multiplex PCR; TCRdb keeps only in-frame clonotypes and omits some of them. The specimen's table records tens of thousands of clones. The sequenced material came from PBMCs. The receptors here all came from a man aged 18 to 30 in good health and CMV-seropositive. The conserved cysteine and the conserved F or W are not part of the CDR3 here. A D gene is named only where the DNA matches it firmly.

ASRQLAGSEQF TRBV2 TRBD2 11
ASSRQGSEQY TRBV2 TRBD1 10
ASSLATGRLTTPLH TRBV7-6 . 14
ASSPLEGTYNEQF TRBV11-2 . 13
ARSGLPTQPEGQVPRYSNQPQH TRBV5-3 TRBD1 22
ASSLGDSPHSPLH TRBV11-2 TRBD1 13
ASSSGAEEKLF TRBV27 . 11
ASTGGRGGENEQF TRBV2 . 13
ASSEMGGSNQPQH TRBV6-1 . 13
AWSSGQVDNEQF TRBV30 TRBD1 12
ASSPTSSGSGSQY TRBV11-2 TRBD2 13
ASSSGGSYGYT TRBV5-6 TRBD1 11
ASSLAVQGPEAF TRBV5-1 . 12
ASSSGTSGNTIY TRBV7-6 . 12
ASSPGQGVTGELF TRBV4-1 TRBD1 13
ASSDPTGSTGELF TRBV25-1 . 13
ASGQGNTEAF TRBV19 TRBD1 10
ASSVDSHSTEAF TRBV9 . 12
ASSYSAGGGEQY TRBV6-5 TRBD2 12
ASRAGLSSGEQY TRBV5-4 . 12
ASSTPPGGEAF TRBV19 . 11
ASTQQGRLGGYT TRBV7-2 TRBD1 12
AWRGVEAGDLYGYT TRBV30 . 14
ASSLGGLAAATDTQY TRBV5-1 TRBD2 15
ASSLDGTSNEQF TRBV13 TRBD2 12
ASSLEQGNYEQY TRBV5-1 . 12
ASSLDEGDNEQF TRBV5-5 . 12
ASSLDRAGGTGWEAF TRBV11-2 TRBD1 15
ASSPQGFYGYT TRBV7-9 . 11
ASISSPTGILYNEQF TRBV5-6 TRBD1 15
ASSLTSYTQY TRBV28 . 10
ASAQTTGLFQETQY TRBV5-6 . 14
ASSLGAGNGELF TRBV7-3 . 12
ASSQEGLAGVNEQF TRBV4-2 TRBD2 14
ASSRETGELF TRBV6-5 . 10
ASSQQGRRGNVKNIQY TRBV25-1 TRBD1 16
ASSDAGTGANSGIQY TRBV6-4 TRBD1 15
ASSLQGFPLYGYT TRBV5-6 . 13
ASSVVAGGAYEQY TRBV9 TRBD2 13
ASSSDRGRLNEQF TRBV5-1 TRBD1 13
ASSGSGGSSYNEQF TRBV2 TRBD2 14
ASCPGTDMNTEAF TRBV19 TRBD1 13
ASSVLSRQGLVTEAF TRBV28 TRBD1 15
ASRSAGVSTDTQY TRBV6-4 TRBD2 13
ASSRDRVRAF TRBV6-5 TRBD1 10
ASSWGGASEQY TRBV11-2 . 11
ASSPPFEPQH TRBV28 . 10
ASSSRDRHTGELF TRBV19 TRBD1 13
ASSYTGVGYGYT TRBV28 TRBD1 12
ASRQGAGNTIY TRBV28 . 11
ASSWGGVENEQF TRBV6-5 . 12
ASSPPRGYGANVLT TRBV28 . 14
SVEVGGSGANVLT TRBV29-1 . 13